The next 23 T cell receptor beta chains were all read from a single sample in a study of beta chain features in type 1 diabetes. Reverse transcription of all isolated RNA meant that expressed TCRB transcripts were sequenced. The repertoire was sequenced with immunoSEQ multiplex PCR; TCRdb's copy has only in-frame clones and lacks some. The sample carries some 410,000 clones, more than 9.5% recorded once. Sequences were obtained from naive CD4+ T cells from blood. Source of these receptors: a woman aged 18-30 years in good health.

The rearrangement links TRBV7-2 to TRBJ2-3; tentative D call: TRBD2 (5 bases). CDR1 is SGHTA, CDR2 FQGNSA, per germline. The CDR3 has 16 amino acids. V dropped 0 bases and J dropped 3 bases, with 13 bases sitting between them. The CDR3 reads CASSLAATSSTDTQYF. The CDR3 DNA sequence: TGTGCCAGCAGCTTAGCCGCTACTAGTTCAACAGATACGCAGTATTTT.

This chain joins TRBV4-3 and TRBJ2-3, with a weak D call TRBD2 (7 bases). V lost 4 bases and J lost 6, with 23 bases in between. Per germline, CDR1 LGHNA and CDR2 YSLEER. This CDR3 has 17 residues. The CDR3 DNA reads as TGCGCCAGCAGCCTCCTGGGAGTACGGGGGGCGGAGGATACGCAGTATTTT. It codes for CASSLLGVRGAEDTQYF.

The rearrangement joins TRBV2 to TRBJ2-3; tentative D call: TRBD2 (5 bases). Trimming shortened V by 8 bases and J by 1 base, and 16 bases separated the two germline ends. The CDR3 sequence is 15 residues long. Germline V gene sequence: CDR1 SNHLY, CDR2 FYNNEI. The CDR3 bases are TGTGCCAGCCGAGCAAGGGAGTTGGGCACAGATACGCAGTATTTT. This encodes CASRARELGTDTQYF. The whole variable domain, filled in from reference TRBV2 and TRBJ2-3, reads EPEVTQTPSHQVTQMGQEVILRCVPISNHLYFYWYRQILGQKVEFLVSFYNNEISEKSEIFDDQFSVERPDGSNFTLKIRSTKLEDSAMYFCASRARELGTDTQYFGPGTRLTVL.

The CDR3 DNA reads TGCGCCAGCAGCCAGACACCCCTTCAGAGAAAACTGTTTTTT. It yields the protein CASSQTPLQRKLFF. The genes are TRBV4-1 and TRBJ1-4; unclear D gene. Germline V gene data show CDR1 as MGHRA and CDR2 as YSYEKL. The CDR3 has 14 amino acids. The V end was cut by 3 bases, the J end by 10 bases, with 15 bases between.

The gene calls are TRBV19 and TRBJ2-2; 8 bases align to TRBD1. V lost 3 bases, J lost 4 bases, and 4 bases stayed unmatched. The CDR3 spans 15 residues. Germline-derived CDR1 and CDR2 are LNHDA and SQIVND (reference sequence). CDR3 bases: TGTGCCAGTAGTATGGGCAGGGGGCGCACCGGGGAGCTGTTTTTT. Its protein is CASSMGRGRTGELFF.

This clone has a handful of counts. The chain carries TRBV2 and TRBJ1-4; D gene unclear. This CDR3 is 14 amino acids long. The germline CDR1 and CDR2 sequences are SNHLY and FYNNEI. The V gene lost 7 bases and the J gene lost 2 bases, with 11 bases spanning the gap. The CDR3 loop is CASTKTTTNEKLFF. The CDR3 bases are TGTGCCAGCACTAAGACAACGACTAATGAAAAACTGTTTTTT.

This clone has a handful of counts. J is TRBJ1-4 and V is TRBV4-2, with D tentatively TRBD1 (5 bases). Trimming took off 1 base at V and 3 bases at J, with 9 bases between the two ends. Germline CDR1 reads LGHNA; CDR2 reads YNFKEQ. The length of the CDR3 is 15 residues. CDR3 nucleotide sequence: TGTGCCAGCAGCCAAGTGGGAGGGGCTAATGAAAAACTGTTTTTT. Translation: CASSQVGGANEKLFF.

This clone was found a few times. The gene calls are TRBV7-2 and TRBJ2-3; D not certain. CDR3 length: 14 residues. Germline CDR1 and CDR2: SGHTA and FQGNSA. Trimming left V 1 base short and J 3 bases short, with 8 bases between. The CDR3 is CASSLDWVTDTQYF. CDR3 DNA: TGTGCCAGCAGCTTAGATTGGGTAACAGATACGCAGTATTTT. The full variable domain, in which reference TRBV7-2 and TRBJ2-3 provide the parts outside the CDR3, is GAGVSQSPSNKVTEKGKDVELRCDPISGHTALYWYRQSLGQGLEFLIYFQGNSAPDKSGLPSDRFSAERTGGSVSTLTIQRTQQEDSAVYLCASSLDWVTDTQYFGPGTRLTVL.

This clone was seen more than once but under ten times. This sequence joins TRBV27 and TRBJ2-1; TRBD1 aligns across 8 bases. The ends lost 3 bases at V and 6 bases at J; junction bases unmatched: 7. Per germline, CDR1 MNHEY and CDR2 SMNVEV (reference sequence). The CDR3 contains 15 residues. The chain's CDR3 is CASSLDRVTRNEQFF. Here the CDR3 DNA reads TGTGCCAGCAGTTTGGACAGGGTGACTCGCAATGAGCAGTTCTTC.

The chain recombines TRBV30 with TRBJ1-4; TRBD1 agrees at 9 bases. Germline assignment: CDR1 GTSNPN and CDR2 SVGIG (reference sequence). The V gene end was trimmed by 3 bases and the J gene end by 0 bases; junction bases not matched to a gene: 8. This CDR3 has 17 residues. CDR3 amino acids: CAWRRGQGYATNEKLFF. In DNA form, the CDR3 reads TGTGCCTGGAGGCGTGGACAGGGGTATGCAACTAATGAAAAACTGTTTTTT.

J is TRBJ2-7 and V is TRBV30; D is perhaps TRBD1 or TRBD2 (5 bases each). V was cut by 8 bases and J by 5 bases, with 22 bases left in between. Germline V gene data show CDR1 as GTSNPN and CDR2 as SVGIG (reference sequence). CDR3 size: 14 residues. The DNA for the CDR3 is TGTGCCGCGATCCCCCGGGACCTCCTTAACGAGCAGTACTTC. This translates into CAAIPRDLLNEQYF.

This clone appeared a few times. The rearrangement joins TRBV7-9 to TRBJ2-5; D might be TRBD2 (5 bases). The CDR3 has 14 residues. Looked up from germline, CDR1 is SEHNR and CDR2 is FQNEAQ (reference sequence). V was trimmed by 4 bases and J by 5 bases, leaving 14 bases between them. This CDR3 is CASSSSTNRETQYF. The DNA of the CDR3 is TGTGCCAGCAGCTCCTCGACTAATAGGGAGACCCAGTACTTC. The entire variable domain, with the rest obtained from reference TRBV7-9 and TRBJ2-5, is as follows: DTGVSQNPRHKITKRGQNVTFRCDPISEHNRLYWYRQTLGQGPEFLTYFQNEAQLEKSRLLSDRFSAERPKGSFSTLEIQRTEQGDSAMYLCASSSSTNRETQYFGPGTRLLVL.

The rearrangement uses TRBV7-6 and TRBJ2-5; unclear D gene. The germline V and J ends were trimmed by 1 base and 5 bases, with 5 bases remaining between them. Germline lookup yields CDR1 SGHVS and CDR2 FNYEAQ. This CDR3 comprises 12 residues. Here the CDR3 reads CASSLVAETQYF. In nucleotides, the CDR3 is TGTGCCAGCAGCTTAGTGGCGGAGACCCAGTACTTC.

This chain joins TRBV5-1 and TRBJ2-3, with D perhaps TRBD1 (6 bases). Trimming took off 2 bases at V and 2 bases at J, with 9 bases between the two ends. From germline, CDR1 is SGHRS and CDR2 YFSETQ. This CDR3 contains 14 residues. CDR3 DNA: TGCGCCAGCAGCTTTACAGGGACCACAGATACGCAGTATTTT. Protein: CASSFTGTTDTQYF.

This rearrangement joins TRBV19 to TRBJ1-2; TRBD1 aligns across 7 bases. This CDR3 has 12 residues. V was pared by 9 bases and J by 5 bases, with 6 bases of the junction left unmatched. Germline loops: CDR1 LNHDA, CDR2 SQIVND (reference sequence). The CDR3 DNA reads TGTGCCAGCTCAAGGGGGCTGTATGGCTACACCTTC. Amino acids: CASSRGLYGYTF.

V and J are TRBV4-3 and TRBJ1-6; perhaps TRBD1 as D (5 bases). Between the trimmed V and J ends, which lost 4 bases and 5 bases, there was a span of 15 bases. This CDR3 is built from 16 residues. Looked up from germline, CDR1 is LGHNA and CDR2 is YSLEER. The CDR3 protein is CASSRSGGKNNSPLHF. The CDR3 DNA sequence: TGCGCCAGCAGCCGGTCTGGGGGGAAAAATAATTCACCCCTCCACTTT.

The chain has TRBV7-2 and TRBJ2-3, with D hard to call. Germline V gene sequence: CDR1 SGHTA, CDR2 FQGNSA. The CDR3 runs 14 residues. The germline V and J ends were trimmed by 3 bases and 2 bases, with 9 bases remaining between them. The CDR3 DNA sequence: TGTGCCAGCAGCTTCATCCTAAACACAGATACGCAGTATTTT. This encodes CASSFILNTDTQYF. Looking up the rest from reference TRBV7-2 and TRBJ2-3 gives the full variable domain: GAGVSQSPSNKVTEKGKDVELRCDPISGHTALYWYRQSLGQGLEFLIYFQGNSAPDKSGLPSDRFSAERTGGSVSTLTIQRTQQEDSAVYLCASSFILNTDTQYFGPGTRLTVL.

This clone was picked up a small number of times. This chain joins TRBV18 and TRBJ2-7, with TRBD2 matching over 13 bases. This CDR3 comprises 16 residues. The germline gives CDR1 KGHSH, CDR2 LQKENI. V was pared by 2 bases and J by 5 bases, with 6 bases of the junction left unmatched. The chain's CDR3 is CASSPNSGTSGNEQYF. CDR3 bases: TGTGCCAGCTCACCAAATTCTGGGACTAGCGGGAACGAGCAGTACTTC.

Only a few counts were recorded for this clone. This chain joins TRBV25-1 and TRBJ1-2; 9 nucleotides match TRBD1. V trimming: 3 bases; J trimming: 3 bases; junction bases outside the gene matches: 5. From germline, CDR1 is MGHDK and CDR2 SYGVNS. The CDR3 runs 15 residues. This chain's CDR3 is CASSDPGTGYYGYTF. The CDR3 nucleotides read TGTGCCAGCAGTGACCCCGGGACAGGGTACTATGGCTACACCTTC.

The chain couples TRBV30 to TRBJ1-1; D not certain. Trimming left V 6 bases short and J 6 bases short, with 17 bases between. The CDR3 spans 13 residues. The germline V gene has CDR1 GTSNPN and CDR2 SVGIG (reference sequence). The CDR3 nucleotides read TGTGCCTGCAGCGGACGAATCTTTTCTGAAGCTTTCTTT. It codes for CACSGRIFSEAFF.

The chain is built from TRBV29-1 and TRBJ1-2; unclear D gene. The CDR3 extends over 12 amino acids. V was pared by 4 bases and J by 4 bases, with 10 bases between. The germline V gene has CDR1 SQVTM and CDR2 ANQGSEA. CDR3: CSVAPEAYGYTF. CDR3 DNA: TGCAGCGTTGCCCCGGAGGCCTATGGCTACACCTTC. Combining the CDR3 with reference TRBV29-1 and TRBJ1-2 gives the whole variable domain SAVISQKPSRDICQRGTSLTIQCQVDSQVTMMFWYRQQPGQSLTLIATANQGSEATYESGFVIDKFPISRPNLTFSTLTVSNMSPEDSSIYLCSVAPEAYGYTFGSGTRLTVV.

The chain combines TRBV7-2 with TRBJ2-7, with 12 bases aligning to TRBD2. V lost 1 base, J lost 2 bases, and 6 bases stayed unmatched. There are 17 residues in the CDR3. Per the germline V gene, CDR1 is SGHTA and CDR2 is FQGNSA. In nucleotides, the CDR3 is TGTGCCAGCAGCTTAGGGACTAGCGGGATACGCACCTACGAGCAGTACTTC. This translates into CASSLGTSGIRTYEQYF. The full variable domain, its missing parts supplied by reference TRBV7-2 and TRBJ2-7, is GAGVSQSPSNKVTEKGKDVELRCDPISGHTALYWYRQSLGQGLEFLIYFQGNSAPDKSGLPSDRFSAERTGGSVSTLTIQRTQQEDSAVYLCASSLGTSGIRTYEQYFGPGTRLTVT.

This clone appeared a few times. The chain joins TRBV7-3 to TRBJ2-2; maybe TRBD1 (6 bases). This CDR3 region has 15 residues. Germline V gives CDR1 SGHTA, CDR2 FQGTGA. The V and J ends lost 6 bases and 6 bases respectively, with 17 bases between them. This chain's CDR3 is CASRKDRTGPGELFF. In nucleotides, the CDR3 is TGTGCCAGCAGAAAGGACAGAACGGGGCCCGGGGAGCTGTTTTTT. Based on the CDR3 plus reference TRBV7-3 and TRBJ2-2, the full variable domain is GAGVSQTPSNKVTEKGKYVELRCDPISGHTALYWYRQSLGQGPEFLIYFQGTGAADDSGLPNDRFFAVRPEGSVSTLKIQRTERGDSAVYLCASRKDRTGPGELFFGEGSRLTVL.